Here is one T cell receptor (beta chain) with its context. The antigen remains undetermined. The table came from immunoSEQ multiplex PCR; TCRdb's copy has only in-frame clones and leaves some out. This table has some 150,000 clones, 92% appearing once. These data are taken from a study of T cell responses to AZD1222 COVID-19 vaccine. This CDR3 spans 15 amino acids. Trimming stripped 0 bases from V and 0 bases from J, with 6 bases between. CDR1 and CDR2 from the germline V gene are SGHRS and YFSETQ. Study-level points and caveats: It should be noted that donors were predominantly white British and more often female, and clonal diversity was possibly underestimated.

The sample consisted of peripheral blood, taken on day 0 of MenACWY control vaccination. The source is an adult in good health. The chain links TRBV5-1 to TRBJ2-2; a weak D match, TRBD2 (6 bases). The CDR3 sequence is CASSLAGANTGELFF. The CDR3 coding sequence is TGCGCCAGCAGCTTGGCGGGGGCGAACACCGGGGAGCTGTTTTTT. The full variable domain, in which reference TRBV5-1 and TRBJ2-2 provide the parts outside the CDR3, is KAGVTQTPRYLIKTRGQQVTLSCSPISGHRSVSWYQQTPGQGLQFLFEYFSETQRNKGNFPGRFSGRQFSNSRSEMNVSTLELGDSALYLCASSLAGANTGELFFGEGSRLTVL.